The clone carrying this T cell receptor beta chain was seen just once. Genomic DNA, serving as template, underwent TCR beta VDJ and CDR3 profiling. TCRdb processed the reads anew with MiXCR; each CDR3 protein has one entry. The data hold about 190,000 distinct CDR3 sequences, with 48% observed a single time. The authors sequenced patients whose flow cytometry had shown CD8+CD57+ cell expansion. This sample was taken from a study of CD8+CD57+ T cells in acquired aplastic anemia. V shed 5 bases and J 7 bases; nucleotides not matched to a gene: 5. Germline V gene sequence: CDR1 LNHDA, CDR2 SQIVND (reference sequence). The CDR3 totals 14 residues.

The sample taken for sequencing was sorted CD4+, CD8+, or CD8+CD57+ T cells (not recorded which) from PBMCs. This receptor was obtained from a human donor with aplastic anemia. This chain joins TRBV19 and TRBJ2-1; 10 nucleotides align to TRBD2. Written as DNA, the CDR3 is TGTGCCAGTAGTCCGGGACTAGCGAATAATGAGCAGTTCTTC. This gives the protein CASSPGLANNEQFF.